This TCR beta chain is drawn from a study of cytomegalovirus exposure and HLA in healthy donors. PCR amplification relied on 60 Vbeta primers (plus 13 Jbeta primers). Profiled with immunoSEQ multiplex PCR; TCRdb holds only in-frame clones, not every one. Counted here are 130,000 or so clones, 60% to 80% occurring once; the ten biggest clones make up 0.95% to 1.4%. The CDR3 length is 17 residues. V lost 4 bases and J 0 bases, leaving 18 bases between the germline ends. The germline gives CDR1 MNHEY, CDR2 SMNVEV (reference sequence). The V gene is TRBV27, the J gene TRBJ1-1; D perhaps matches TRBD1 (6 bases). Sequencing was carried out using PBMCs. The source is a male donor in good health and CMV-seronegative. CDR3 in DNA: TGTGCCAGCAGTTCGGACAGTTTAGTTTCCTTGAACACTGAAGCTTTCTTT. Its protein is CASSSDSLVSLNTEAFF.